The next 10 T cell receptor beta chains were all read from a single sample in a study of T cells in Graves' hyperthyroidism and ophthalmopathy. Amplification targeted TCR beta CDR3 regions from RNA transcripts. HTBI primers were the set used in a first-round RT-PCR of the TCR CDR3. TCRdb reprocessed the multiplex PCR reads via MiXCR and lists one record per CDR3 protein. This table has 300,000 to 450,000 distinct CDR3 sequences, about 15% appearing once. The sequencing input was blood. These receptors were taken from a woman aged 55-70 years with Graves' hyperthyroidism.

In this sample, this clonotype turned up many times. The rearrangement joins TRBV18 to TRBJ2-1; D is possibly TRBD2 (5 bases). With 6 bases removed from V and 6 bases from J, the gap between germline ends came to 15 bases. Germline V gene sequence: CDR1 KGHSH, CDR2 LQKENI. CDR3 length equals 14 residues. This chain's CDR3 is CASSPGDTGNEQFF. DNA of the CDR3: TGTGCCAGCTCTCCCGGGGATACCGGCAATGAGCAGTTCTTC.

This clonotype has a count of ten or more. The rearrangement joins TRBV18 to TRBJ1-1, with D hard to call. Trimming removed 2 bases at V and 0 bases at J, with 1 base between. The CDR3 totals 12 residues. The V gene's germline CDR1 is KGHSH and CDR2 LQKENI. The CDR3 is CASSPMNTEAFF. CDR3 DNA sequence: TGTGCCAGCTCACCAATGAACACTGAAGCTTTCTTT.

A few counts support this clonotype. The rearrangement joins TRBV10-2 to TRBJ2-1; D is uncertain. V was shortened by 6 bases and J by 10 bases, with 10 bases between the two germline ends. Germline CDR1 reads WSHSY; CDR2 reads SAAADI. The CDR3 totals 11 residues. The CDR3 nucleotides are TGCGCCAGCAGCCGAACATGGGAGCAGTTCTTC. Residues: CASSRTWEQFF.

The chain employs TRBV3-1 and TRBJ2-5; 9 nucleotides agree with TRBD1. V lost 4 bases to trimming and J lost 3 bases; unmatched junction nucleotides: 6. Germline CDR1 LGHDT, CDR2 YNNKEL (reference sequence). CDR3 length equals 15 residues. CDR3 loop: CASSLGTGRKETQYF. For the CDR3, the DNA is TGTGCCAGCAGCCTCGGGACAGGGCGGAAAGAGACCCAGTACTTC.

The genes are TRBV11-2 and TRBJ2-1; 10 bases align to TRBD2. V lost 5 bases and J lost 2; bases outside the gene matches: 9. The V gene's germline CDR1 is SGHAT and CDR2 FQNNGV. There are 17 residues in the CDR3. DNA of the CDR3: TGTGCCAGCAGCGTAGTTAGGACTAGCGGAACCTACAATGAGCAGTTCTTC. As protein: CASSVVRTSGTYNEQFF.

This clonotype was seen more than once but under ten times. The junction departs from the called germline gene at one end, perhaps through a read error. The V call is TRBV10-3, the J call TRBJ2-1, with no clear D. Germline V gene data show CDR1 as ENHRY and CDR2 as SYGVKD. This CDR3 has 15 amino acids. The CDR3 reads CAISESRDQYNEQLF. The CDR3, as DNA: TGTGCCATCAGTGAGTCTAGGGATCAGTACAATGAGCAGCTCTTC.

The table lists this clonotype with a few counts. The chain combines TRBV20-1 with TRBJ2-3; 8 bases agree with TRBD2. The CDR3 spans 16 residues. With V trimmed by 0 bases and J by 3 bases, 8 bases remained unmatched. In germline, CDR1 is DFQATT, CDR2 SNEGSKA (reference sequence). The CDR3 here is CSARDIKRESTDTQYF. In DNA, the CDR3 is TGCAGTGCTAGAGATATAAAGCGGGAGTCGACAGATACGCAGTATTTT.

Notes on this clonotype: Its ends do not fully match the called genes, so a read error is possible. This sequence joins TRBV9 and TRBJ2-3; no reliable D call. Germline V gives CDR1 SGDLS, CDR2 YYNGEE. CDR3 length: 14 residues. This chain's CDR3 is CANSADAHTDTQYF. The CDR3 bases are TGTGCCAACAGCGCGGACGCCCACACAGATACGCAGTATTTT.

The table lists this clonotype with a few counts. A much larger clone is a single base away; this may be a read error. The CDR3 DNA reads as TGCAGCGTTGGAAGAGAGGAGGTCACAGATACGCAGTATTTT. Its protein is CSVGREEVTDTQYF. The chain recombines TRBV29-1 with TRBJ2-3, with D perhaps TRBD2 (5 bases). Looked up from germline, CDR1 is SQVTM and CDR2 is ANQGSEA. The CDR3 contains 14 residues. V dropped 4 bases and J dropped 2 bases, with 13 bases sitting between them.

The rearrangement uses TRBV7-9 and TRBJ2-3; 13 bases fit TRBD2. The ends lost 5 bases at V and 2 bases at J; junction bases unmatched: 4. The CDR3 runs to 16 residues. Germline V gives CDR1 SEHNR, CDR2 FQNEAQ (reference sequence). The DNA for the CDR3 is TGTGCCAGCAGCACGGGACTAGCGGGAACCACAGATACGCAGTATTTT. Protein sequence: CASSTGLAGTTDTQYF.